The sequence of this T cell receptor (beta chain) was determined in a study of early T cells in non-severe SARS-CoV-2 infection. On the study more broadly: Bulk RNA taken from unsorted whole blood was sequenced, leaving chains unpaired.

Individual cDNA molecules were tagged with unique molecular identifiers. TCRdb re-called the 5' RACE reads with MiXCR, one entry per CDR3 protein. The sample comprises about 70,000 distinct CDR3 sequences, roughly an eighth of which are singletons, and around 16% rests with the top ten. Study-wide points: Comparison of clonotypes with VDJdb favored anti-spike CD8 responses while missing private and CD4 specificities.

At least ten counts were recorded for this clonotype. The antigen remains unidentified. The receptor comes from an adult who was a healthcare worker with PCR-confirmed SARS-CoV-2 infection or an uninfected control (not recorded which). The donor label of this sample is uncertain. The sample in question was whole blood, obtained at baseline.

This CDR3 is CSAKALDTGELFF. CDR3 nucleotide sequence: TGCAGTGCCAAGGCGTTGGACACCGGGGAGCTGTTTTTT. J is TRBJ2-2 and V is TRBV20-1, with D hard to call. Germline V lookup: CDR1 DFQATT, CDR2 SNEGSKA (reference sequence). The CDR3 consists of 13 residues. Trimming left V 6 bases short and J 3 bases short, with 11 bases between.